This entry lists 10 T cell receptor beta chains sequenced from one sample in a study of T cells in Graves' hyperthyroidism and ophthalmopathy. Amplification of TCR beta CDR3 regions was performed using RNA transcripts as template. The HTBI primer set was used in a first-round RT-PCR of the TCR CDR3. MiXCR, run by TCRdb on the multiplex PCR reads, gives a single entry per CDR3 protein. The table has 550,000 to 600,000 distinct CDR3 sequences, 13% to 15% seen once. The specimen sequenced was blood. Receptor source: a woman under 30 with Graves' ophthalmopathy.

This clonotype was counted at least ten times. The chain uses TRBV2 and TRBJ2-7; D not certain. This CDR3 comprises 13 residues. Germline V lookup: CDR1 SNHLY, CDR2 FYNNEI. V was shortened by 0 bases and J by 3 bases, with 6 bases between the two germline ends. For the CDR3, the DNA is TGTGCCAGCAGTGAAGCTAGTTTCTACGAGCAGTACTTC. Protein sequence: CASSEASFYEQYF.

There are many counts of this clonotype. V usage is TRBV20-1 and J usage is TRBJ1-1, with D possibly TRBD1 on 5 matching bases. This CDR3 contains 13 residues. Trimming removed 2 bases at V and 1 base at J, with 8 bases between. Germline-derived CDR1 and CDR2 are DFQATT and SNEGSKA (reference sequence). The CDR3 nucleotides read TGCAGTGCTAGAACGAGGGGGAACACTGAAGCTTTCTTT. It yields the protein CSARTRGNTEAFF.

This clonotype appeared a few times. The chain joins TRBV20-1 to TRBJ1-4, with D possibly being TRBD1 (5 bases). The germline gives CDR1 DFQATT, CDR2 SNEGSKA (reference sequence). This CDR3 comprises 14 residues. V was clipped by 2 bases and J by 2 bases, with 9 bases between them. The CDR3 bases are TGCAGTGCTAGAAGGCAGGGCACTAATGAAAAACTGTTTTTT. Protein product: CSARRQGTNEKLFF.

The CDR3 here is CASSLWTSLNEQFF. The CDR3 nucleotides read TGTGCCAGCAGTTTATGGACTAGCCTCAATGAGCAGTTCTTC. V usage is TRBV28 and J usage is TRBJ2-1; 7 bases match TRBD2. Germline CDR1 and CDR2: MDHEN and SYDVKM. This CDR3 region has 14 residues. V was pared by 0 bases and J by 6 bases, with 2 bases of the junction left unmatched. The full variable domain, rest sourced from reference TRBV28 and TRBJ2-1, is DVKVTQSSRYLVKRTGEKVFLECVQDMDHENMFWYRQDPGLGLRLIYFSYDVKMKEKGDIPEGYSVSREKKERFSLILESASTNQTSMYLCASSLWTSLNEQFFGPGTRLTVL.

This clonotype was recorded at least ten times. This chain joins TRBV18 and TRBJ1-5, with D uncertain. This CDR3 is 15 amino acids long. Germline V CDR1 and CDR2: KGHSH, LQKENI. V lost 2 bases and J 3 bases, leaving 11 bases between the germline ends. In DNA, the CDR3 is TGTGCCAGCTCACCAATGGAGGGTATCAATCAGCCCCAGCATTTT. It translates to CASSPMEGINQPQHF.

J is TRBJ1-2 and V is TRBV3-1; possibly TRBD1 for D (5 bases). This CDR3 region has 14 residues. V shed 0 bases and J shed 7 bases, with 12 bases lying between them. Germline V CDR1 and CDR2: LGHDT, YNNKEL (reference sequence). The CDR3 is CASSQDAGRGGYTF. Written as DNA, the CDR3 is TGTGCCAGCAGCCAAGATGCGGGGCGCGGTGGCTACACCTTC.

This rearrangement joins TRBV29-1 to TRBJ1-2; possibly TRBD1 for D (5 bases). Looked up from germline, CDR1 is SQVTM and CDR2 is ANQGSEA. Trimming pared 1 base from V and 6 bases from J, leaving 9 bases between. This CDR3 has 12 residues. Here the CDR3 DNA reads TGCAGCGTTGAAGCGATGGGGCATGGCTACACCTTC. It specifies CSVEAMGHGYTF.

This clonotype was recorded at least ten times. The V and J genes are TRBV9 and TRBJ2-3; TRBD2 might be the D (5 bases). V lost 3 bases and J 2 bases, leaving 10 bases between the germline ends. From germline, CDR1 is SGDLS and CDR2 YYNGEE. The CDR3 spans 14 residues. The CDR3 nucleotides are TGTGCCAGCAGCGCCACCGGGAACACAGATACGCAGTATTTT. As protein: CASSATGNTDTQYF.

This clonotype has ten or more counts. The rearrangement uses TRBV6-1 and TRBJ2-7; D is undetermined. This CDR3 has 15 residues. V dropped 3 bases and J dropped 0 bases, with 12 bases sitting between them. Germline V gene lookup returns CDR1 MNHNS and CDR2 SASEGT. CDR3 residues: CASSDLGLGSYEQYF. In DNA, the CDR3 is TGTGCCAGCAGTGACCTGGGGTTGGGCTCCTACGAGCAGTACTTC.

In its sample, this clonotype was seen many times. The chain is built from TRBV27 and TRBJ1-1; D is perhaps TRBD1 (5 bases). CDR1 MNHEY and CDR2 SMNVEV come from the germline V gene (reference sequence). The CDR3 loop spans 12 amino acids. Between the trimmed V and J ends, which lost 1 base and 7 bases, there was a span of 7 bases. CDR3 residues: CASSLWGNEAFF. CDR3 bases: TGTGCCAGCAGTTTATGGGGGAATGAAGCTTTCTTT.